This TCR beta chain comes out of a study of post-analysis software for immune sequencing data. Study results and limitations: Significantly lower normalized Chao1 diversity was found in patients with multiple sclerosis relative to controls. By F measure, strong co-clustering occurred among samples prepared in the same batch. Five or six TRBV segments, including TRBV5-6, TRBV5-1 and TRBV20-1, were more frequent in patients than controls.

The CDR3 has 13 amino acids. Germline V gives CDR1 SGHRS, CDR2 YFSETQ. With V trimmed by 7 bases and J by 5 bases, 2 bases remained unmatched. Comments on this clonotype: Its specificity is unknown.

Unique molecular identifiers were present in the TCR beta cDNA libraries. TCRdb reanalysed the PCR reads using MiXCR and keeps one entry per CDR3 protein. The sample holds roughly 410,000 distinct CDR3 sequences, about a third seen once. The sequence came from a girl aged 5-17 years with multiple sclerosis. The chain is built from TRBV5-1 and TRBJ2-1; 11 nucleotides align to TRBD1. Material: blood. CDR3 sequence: CASGTGGHNEQFF. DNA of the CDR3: TGCGCCAGCGGGACAGGGGGGCACAATGAGCAGTTCTTC.